This TCR beta chain was retrieved from a study of blood T cell repertoires in COVID-19. On the study more broadly: Spain, Italy and the United States supplied samples that represented acute and convalescent COVID-19. The cDNA or gDNA used as material had been derived from T cells, B-cell-depleted T cells, or PBMCs.

Original handling: Scientists estimated how many nucleated cells there were by amplifying reference gene primers. Assay: immunoSEQ multiplex PCR; the TCRdb copy retains only in-frame clones and omits some. V and J calls and clone size are copied from that table; D and trimming were computed from the DNA. There are approximately 52,000 clones in the sample; approximately 89% occur only once, and more than 3% lies in the top ten. The junction had 3 bases not matched to a gene; V was cut back by 4 bases and J by 3 bases. The germline gives CDR1 KGHDR, CDR2 SFDVKD. The CDR3 has 14 amino acids. This clonotype was obtained from a man aged 50 or older with acute or convalescent COVID-19. Material for sequencing was peripheral blood. The chain is built from TRBV24-1 and TRBJ1-2, with 8 bases lining up with TRBD1. CDR3 protein: CATSDRDRYYGYTF. The DNA for the CDR3 is TGTGCCACCAGTGACCGGGACAGGTACTATGGCTACACCTTC.